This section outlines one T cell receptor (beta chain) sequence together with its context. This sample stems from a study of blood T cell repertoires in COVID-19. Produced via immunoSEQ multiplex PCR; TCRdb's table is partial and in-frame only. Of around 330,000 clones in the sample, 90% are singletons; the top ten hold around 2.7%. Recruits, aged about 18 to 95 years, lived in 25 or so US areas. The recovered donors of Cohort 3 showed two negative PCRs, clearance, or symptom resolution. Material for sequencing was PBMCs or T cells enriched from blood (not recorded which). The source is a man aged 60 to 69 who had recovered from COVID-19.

CDR3 sequence reads: CASSLEQGPNSPLHF. The CDR3 coding sequence is TGCGCCAGCAGCCTCGAACAGGGACCTAATTCACCCCTCCACTTT. The chain recombines TRBV5-1 with TRBJ1-6; D perhaps matches TRBD1 (6 bases). The CDR3 extends over 15 amino acids. The V gene's germline CDR1 is SGHRS and CDR2 YFSETQ. With 4 bases removed from V and 6 bases from J, the gap between germline ends came to 14 bases.